A selection of T cell receptor beta chains follows, all from one sample in a study of CD8+CD57+ T cells in acquired aplastic anemia. TCRdb fed the reads into MiXCR, producing one record per CDR3 protein. There are 350,000 to 450,000 distinct CDR3 sequences in the sample; 65% to 80% occur only once, and more than 3.5% lies in the top ten. The sequencing input was sorted CD4+, CD8+, or CD8+CD57+ T cells (not recorded which) from PBMCs. The receptors were gathered from a human donor in good health, serving as a control. The conserved cysteine and the conserved F or W are not part of the CDR3 here. Part of the rows lack a size; the others show once, few, many or a class for expanded clones.

V gene,J gene,clone size,CDR3 protein
TRBV14,TRBJ1-2,many,ASSQDRSYGYT
TRBV12-3/TRBV12-4,TRBJ1-5,many,ASSFSTGTDSNQPQH
TRBV20-1,TRBJ1-1,once,SASKEPDSSEAF
TRBV6-2/TRBV6-3,TRBJ2-2,.,ASTRRLGGQGGGELF
TRBV2,TRBJ2-7,.,ASSPTTGSYEQY
TRBV7-2,TRBJ1-6,many,ASSPPEGRVGVSPLH
TRBV5-4,TRBJ1-1,once,ASSALADTEAF
TRBV2,TRBJ1-1,once,ASGLEREIEAF
TRBV6-2/TRBV6-3,TRBJ2-1,many,ASSTARGWLTYNEQF
TRBV5-4,TRBJ2-5,once,ASSHNRGVKTQY
TRBV7-3,TRBJ1-2,.,ASSESRATKAEA
TRBV20-1,TRBJ1-6,many,SARVGGLNSPLH
TRBV11-3,TRBJ2-1,many,ASSPTPLAENEQF
TRBV6-2/TRBV6-3,TRBJ1-2,many,ASSSRWSPVGYT
TRBV20-1,TRBJ2-7,.,SAEQGRLYGQY
TRBV6-5,TRBJ2-5,.,ASSRAPGETQY
TRBV12-3/TRBV12-4,TRBJ2-1,.,ASSPTSGANNEQF
TRBV9,TRBJ1-1,.,ASSVASGGYTFAF
TRBV20-1,TRBJ1-6,.,SATGGDDQFLH